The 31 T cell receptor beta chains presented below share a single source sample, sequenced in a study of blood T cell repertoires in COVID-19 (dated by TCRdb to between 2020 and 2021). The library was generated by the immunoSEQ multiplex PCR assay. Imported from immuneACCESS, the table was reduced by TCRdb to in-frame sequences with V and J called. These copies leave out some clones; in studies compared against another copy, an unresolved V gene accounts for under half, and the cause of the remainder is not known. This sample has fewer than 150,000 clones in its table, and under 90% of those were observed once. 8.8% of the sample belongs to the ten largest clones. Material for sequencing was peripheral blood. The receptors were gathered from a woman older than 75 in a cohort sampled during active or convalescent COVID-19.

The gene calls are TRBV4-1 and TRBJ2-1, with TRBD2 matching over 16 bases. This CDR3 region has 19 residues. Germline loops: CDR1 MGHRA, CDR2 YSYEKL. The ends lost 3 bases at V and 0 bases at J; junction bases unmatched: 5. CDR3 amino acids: CASSHPGLAGGSSYNEQFF. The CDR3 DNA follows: TGCGCCAGCAGCCACCCGGGACTAGCGGGGGGGAGCTCCTACAATGAGCAGTTCTTC.

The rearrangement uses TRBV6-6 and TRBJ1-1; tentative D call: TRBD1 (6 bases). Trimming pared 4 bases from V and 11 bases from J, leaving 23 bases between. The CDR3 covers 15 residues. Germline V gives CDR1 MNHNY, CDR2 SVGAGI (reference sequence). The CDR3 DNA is TGTGCCAGCAGTTTCCCCCAGACAGGAGGAGAGGAGGCTTTCTTT. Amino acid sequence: CASSFPQTGGEEAFF.

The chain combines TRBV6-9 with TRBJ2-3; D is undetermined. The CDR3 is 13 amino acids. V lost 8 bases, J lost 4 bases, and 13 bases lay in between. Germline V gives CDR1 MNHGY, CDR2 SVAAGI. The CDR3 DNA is TGTGCCAGCGACGGGTTTCGGGCAGATACGCAGTATTTT. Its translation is CASDGFRADTQYF.

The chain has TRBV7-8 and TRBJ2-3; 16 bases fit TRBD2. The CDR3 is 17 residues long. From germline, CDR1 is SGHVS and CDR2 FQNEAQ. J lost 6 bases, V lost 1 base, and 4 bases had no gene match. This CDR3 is CASSLVGTSGGVDTQYF. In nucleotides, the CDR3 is TGTGCCAGCAGCTTAGTTGGGACTAGCGGGGGGGTTGATACGCAGTATTTT.

DNA of the CDR3: TGTGCCAGCAGCCCACGGTCAAGCTCCTATAATTCACCCCTCCACTTT. Residues: CASSPRSSSYNSPLHF. This chain uses TRBV28 with TRBJ1-6; D ambiguous. Germline CDR1 and CDR2: MDHEN and SYDVKM. V was shortened by 6 bases and J by 0 bases, with 12 bases between the two germline ends. This CDR3 region has 16 residues. Full variable domain (rest looked up from reference TRBV28 and TRBJ1-6): DVKVTQSSRYLVKRTGEKVFLECVQDMDHENMFWYRQDPGLGLRLIYFSYDVKMKEKGDIPEGYSVSREKKERFSLILESASTNQTSMYLCASSPRSSSYNSPLHFGNGTRLTVT.

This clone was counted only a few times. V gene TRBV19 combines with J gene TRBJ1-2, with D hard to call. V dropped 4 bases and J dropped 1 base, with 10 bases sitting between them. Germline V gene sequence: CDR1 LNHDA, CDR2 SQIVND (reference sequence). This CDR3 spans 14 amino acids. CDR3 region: CASSTQTINYGYTF. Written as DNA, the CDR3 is TGTGCCAGTAGTACCCAAACAATTAACTATGGCTACACCTTC.

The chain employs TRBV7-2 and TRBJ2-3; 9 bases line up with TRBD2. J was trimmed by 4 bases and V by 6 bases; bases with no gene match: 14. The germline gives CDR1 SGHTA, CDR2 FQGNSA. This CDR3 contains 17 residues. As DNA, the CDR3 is TGTGCCAGCAGACCTAATAGCGGGGGCCGGGGAGCAGATACGCAGTATTTT. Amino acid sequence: CASRPNSGGRGADTQYF.

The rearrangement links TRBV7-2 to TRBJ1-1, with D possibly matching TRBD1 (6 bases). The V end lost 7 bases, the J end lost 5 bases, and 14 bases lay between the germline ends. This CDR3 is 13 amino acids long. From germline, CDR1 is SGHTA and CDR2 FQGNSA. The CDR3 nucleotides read TGTGCCAGCAACATCAGGGGTGGAACTGAAGCTTTCTTT. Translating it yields CASNIRGGTEAFF. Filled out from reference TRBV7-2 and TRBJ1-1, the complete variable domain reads GAGVSQSPSNKVTEKGKDVELRCDPISGHTALYWYRQSLGQGLEFLIYFQGNSAPDKSGLPSDRFSAERTGGSVSTLTIQRTQQEDSAVYLCASNIRGGTEAFFGQGTRLTVV.

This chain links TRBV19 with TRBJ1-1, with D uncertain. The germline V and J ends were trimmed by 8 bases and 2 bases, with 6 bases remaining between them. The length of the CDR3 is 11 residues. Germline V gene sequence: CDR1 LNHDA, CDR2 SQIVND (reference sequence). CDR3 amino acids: CASRLNTEAFF. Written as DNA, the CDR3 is TGTGCCAGTCGTCTAAACACTGAAGCTTTCTTT.

The CDR3, as DNA: TGTGCCAGTTCAGGGCTGGCATGGCAGCCCCAGCATTTT. Protein: CASSGLAWQPQHF. V is TRBV27 and J is TRBJ1-5; D might be TRBD1 (5 bases). V lost 9 bases and J 7 bases, leaving 16 bases between the germline ends. The CDR3 consists of 13 residues. In germline, CDR1 is MNHEY, CDR2 SMNVEV (reference sequence).

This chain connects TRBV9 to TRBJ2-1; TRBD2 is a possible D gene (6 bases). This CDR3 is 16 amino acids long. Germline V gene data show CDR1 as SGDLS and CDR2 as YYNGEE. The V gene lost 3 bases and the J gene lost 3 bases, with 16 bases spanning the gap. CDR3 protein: CASSDLQRAGYNEQFF. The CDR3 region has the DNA TGTGCCAGCAGCGATTTACAGCGGGCCGGCTACAATGAGCAGTTCTTC.

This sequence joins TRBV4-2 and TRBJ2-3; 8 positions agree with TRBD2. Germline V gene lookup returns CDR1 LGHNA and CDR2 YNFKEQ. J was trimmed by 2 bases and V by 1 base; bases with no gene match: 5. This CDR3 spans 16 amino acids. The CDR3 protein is CASSQAIGGDTDTQYF. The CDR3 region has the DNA TGTGCCAGCAGCCAAGCCATCGGGGGGGACACAGATACGCAGTATTTT.

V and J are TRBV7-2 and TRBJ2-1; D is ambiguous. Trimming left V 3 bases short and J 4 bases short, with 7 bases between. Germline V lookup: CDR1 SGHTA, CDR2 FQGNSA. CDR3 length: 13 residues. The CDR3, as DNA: TGTGCCAGCAGCTTTACCGGTTACAATGAGCAGTTCTTC. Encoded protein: CASSFTGYNEQFF.

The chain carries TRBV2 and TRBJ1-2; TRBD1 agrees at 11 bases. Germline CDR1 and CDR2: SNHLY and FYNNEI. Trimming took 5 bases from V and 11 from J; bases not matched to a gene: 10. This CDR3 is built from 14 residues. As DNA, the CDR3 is TGTGCCAGCAGTAAAACGGACAGGGGGCCTCATTACACCTTC. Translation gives CASSKTDRGPHYTF.

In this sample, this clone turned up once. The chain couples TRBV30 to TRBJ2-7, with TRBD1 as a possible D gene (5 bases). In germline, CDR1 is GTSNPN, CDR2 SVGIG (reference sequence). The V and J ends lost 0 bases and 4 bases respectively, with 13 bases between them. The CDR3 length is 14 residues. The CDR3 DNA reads TGTGCCTGGAGTGTACGACAGTTTGGGTACGAGCAGTACTTC. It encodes CAWSVRQFGYEQYF.

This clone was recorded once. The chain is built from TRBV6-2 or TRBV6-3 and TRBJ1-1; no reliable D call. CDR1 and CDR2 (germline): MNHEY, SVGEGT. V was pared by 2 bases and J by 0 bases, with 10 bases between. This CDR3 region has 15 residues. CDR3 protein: CASSYKAGLNTEAFF. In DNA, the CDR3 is TGTGCCAGCAGTTACAAGGCGGGCTTGAACACTGAAGCTTTCTTT.

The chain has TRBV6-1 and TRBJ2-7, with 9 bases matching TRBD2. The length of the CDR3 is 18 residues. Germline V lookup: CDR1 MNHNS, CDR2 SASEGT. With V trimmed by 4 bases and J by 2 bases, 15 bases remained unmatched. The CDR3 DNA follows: TGTGCCAGCAGTGCCAGACCTCAGGGGGGACTAGCTCCCTACGAGCAGTACTTC. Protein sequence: CASSARPQGGLAPYEQYF.

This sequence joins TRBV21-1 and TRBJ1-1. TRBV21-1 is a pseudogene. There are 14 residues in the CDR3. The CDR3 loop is CASSKEIMNTEAFF. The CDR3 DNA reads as TGTGCCAGCAGCAAGGAGATCATGAACACTGAAGCTTTCTTT.

For the CDR3, the DNA is TGTGCCACCAGTGATACAGGGAACTATACGCAGTATTTT. This sequence encodes CATSDTGNYTQYF. The chain links TRBV24-1 to TRBJ2-3; D perhaps matches TRBD1 (6 bases). There are 13 residues in the CDR3. Trimming left V 3 bases short and J 7 bases short, with 10 bases between. CDR1 KGHDR and CDR2 SFDVKD come from the germline V gene.

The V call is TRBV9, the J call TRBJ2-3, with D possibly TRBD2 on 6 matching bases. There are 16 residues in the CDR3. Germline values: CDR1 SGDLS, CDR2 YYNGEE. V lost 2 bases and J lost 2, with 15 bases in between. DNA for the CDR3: TGTGCCAGCAGCGTCCGGGGGAGCCCGTCCACAGATACGCAGTATTTT. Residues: CASSVRGSPSTDTQYF.

CDR3 nucleotides: TGTGCCAGCAGTCTACCGGGACAGGGTTCCTACGAGCAGTACGTC. This sequence encodes CASSLPGQGSYEQYV. This sequence joins TRBV6-5 and TRBJ2-7; TRBD1 agrees at 9 bases. The CDR3 spans 15 residues. CDR1 MNHEY and CDR2 SVGAGI come from the germline V gene. The trim removed 5 bases at V and 1 base at J, leaving 6 bases unmatched.

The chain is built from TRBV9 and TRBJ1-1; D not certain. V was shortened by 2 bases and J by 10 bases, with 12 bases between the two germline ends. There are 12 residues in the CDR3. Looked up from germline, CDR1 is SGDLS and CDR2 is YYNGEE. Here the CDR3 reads CASSVFFPGAFF. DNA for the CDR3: TGTGCCAGCAGCGTCTTTTTTCCGGGAGCTTTCTTT.

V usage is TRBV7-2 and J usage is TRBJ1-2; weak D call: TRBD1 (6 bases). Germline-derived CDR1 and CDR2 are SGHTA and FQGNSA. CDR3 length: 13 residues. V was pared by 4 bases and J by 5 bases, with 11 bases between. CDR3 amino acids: CASSSTGMYGYTF. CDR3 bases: TGTGCCAGCAGCTCTACAGGGATGTATGGCTACACCTTC.

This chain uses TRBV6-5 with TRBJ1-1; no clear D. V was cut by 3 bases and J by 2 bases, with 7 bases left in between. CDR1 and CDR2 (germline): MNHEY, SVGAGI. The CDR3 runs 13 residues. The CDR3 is CASSYIRNTEAFF. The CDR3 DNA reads TGTGCCAGCAGTTATATCCGTAACACTGAAGCTTTCTTT.

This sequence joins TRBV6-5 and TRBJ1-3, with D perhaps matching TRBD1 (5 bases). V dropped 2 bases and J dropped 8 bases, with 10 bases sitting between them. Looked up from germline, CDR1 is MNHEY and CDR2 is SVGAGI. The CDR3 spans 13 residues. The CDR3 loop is CASSYARADTIYF. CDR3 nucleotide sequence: TGTGCCAGCAGTTACGCCAGGGCGGACACCATATATTTT.

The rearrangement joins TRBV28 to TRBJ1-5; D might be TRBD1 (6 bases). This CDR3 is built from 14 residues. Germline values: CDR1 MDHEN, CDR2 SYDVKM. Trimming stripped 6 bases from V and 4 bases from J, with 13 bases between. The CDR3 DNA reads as TGTGCCAGCAGCCCCGGACAGTTTAATCAGCCCCAGCATTTT. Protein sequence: CASSPGQFNQPQHF.

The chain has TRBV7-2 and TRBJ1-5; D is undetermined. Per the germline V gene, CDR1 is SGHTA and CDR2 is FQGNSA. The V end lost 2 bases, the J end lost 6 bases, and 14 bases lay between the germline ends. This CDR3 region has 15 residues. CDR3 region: CASSLNARTGQPQHF. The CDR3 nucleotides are TGTGCCAGCAGCTTAAACGCGCGTACGGGTCAGCCCCAGCATTTT.

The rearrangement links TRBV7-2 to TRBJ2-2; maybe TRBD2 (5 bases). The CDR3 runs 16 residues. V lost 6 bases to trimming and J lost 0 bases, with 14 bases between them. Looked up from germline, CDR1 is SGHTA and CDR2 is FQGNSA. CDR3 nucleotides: TGTGCCAGCAGGCCGGCGGGCTCCGCGAACACCGGGGAGCTGTTTTTT. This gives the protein CASRPAGSANTGELFF.

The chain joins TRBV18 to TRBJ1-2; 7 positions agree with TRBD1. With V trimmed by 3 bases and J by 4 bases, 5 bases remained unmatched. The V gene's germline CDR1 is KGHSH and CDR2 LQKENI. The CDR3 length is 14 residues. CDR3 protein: CASSPTGQSYGYTF. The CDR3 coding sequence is TGTGCCAGCTCACCTACGGGACAGAGCTATGGCTACACCTTC.

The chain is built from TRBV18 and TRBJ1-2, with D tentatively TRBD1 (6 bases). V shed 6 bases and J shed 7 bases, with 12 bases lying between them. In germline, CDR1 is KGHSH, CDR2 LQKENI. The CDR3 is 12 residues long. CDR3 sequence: CASSDRHGGYTF. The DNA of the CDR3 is TGTGCCAGCTCGGACAGACACGGTGGCTACACCTTC.

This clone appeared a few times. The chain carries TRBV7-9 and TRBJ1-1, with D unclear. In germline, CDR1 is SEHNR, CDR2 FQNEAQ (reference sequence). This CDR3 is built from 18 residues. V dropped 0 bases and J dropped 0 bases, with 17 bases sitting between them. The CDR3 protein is CASSLAARWHSLNTEAFF. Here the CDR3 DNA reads TGTGCCAGCAGCTTAGCAGCTCGGTGGCATAGCCTGAACACTGAAGCTTTCTTT.